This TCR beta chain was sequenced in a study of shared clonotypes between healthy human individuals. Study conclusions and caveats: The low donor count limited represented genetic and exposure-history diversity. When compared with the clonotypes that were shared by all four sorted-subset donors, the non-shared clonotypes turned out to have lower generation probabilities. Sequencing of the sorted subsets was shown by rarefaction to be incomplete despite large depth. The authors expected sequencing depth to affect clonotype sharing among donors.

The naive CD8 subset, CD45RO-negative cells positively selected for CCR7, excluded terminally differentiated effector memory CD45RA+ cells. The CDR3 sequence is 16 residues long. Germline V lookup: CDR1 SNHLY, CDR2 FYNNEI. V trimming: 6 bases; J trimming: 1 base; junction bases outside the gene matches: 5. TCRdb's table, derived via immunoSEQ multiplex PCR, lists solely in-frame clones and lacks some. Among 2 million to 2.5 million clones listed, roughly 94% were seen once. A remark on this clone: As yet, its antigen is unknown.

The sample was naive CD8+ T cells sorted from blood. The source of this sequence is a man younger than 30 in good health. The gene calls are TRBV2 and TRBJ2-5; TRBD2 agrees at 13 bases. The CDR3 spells CASSWTSGGTQETQYF. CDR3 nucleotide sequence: TGTGCCAGCAGCTGGACTAGCGGGGGCACCCAAGAGACCCAGTACTTC.